This T cell receptor beta chain was identified in a study of T cell changes during pregnancy in multiple sclerosis. The ends were cut back, 3 bases at V and 0 bases at J, with 8 bases in the middle. The CDR3 contains 14 residues. The germline CDR1 and CDR2 sequences are SGDLS and YYNGEE. The data were produced by immunoSEQ multiplex PCR, yet TCRdb's version contains in-frame clones alone and is incomplete. The sample records approximately 85,000 clones, roughly nine tenths being singletons. The source material was peripheral blood, sampled in the first trimester of pregnancy. The TCR comes from a female donor with multiple sclerosis, enrolled in a pregnancy study. The chain uses TRBV9 and TRBJ2-3; D is undetermined. The CDR3: CASSAGSSTDTQYF. The DNA for the CDR3 is TGTGCCAGCAGCGCAGGATCTAGCACAGATACGCAGTATTTT.